The source of this T cell receptor beta chain is a study of spatial heterogeneity in lung cancer. Time point given: sample taken at primary tumor resection. Unsorted samples of tumor, nontumor lung or frozen PBMC had their whole RNA sequenced. This clonotype occurred a few times. The CDR3 has 11 amino acids. Germline values: CDR1 GTSNPN, CDR2 SVGIG (reference sequence). Trimming stripped 7 bases from V and 6 bases from J, with 12 bases between. Each TCR cDNA molecule carried a unique molecular identifier. TCRdb used MiXCR to reprocess the 5' RACE reads, holding one entry per CDR3 protein. The table has tens of thousands of distinct CDR3 sequences, roughly 7% seen once.

The sequences come from PBMCs, collected at surgery. The receptor's source is a male donor with early-stage non-small cell lung cancer. The genes are TRBV30 and TRBJ1-1; a weak D match, TRBD1 (6 bases). The CDR3 bases are TGTGCCTTCTCACAGGGAGCTGAAGCTTTCTTT. It yields the protein CAFSQGAEAFF.